The 12 T cell receptor beta chains in this list originate from one sample, sequenced in a study of identical twins. MiXCR, run by TCRdb on the 5' RACE reads, gives a single entry per CDR3 protein. The table has roughly 700,000 distinct CDR3 sequences, less than 10% seen once; the top ten hold roughly 0.97%. This same sample was also taken into another study, of yellow fever vaccine responses in identical twins.

Sequenced: PBMCs. These receptors came from a woman aged 18-29 years in good health.

A few counts support this clonotype. The chain couples TRBV7-9 to TRBJ2-5; D is undetermined. Germline CDR1 is SEHNR and CDR2 is FQNEAQ (reference sequence). The CDR3 consists of 15 residues. The V end was cut by 0 bases, the J end by 2 bases, with 10 bases between. Written as DNA, the CDR3 is TGTGCCAGCAGCTTAGCGGGCCAACCTCAAGAGACCCAGTACTTC. Its translation is CASSLAGQPQETQYF.

This clonotype was counted only a few times. The chain uses TRBV11-1 and TRBJ2-7; a weak D match, TRBD1 (6 bases). Germline V CDR1 and CDR2: SGHAT, FQDESV (reference sequence). There are 20 residues in the CDR3. V lost 4 bases and J lost 0, with 28 bases in between. The CDR3 region is CASSSIGGPRYRSSSYEQYF. The CDR3 nucleotides read TGTGCCAGCAGCTCAATAGGGGGACCCAGATACCGATCTAGCTCCTACGAGCAGTACTTC.

This clonotype showed up just a few times. This chain links TRBV12-3 or TRBV12-4 with TRBJ2-1; 12 nucleotides align to TRBD2. The CDR3 is made up of 14 amino acids. V shed 7 bases and J 10 bases; nucleotides not matched to a gene: 8. The CDR3 is CASTYSGLAGEQFF. CDR3 DNA: TGTGCCAGCACCTACTCTGGACTAGCGGGAGAGCAGTTCTTC.

The chain links TRBV9 to TRBJ1-1; 8 bases are a match to TRBD1. Trimming removed 2 bases from V and 0 bases from J; junction bases left unmatched: 6. The CDR3 consists of 16 residues. CDR1 is SGDLS, CDR2 YYNGEE, per germline. CDR3 in DNA: TGTGCCAGCAGCGTTGGGACAGGAACAATGAACACTGAAGCTTTCTTT. This translates into CASSVGTGTMNTEAFF.

This clonotype has at least ten counts. The chain is built from TRBV28 and TRBJ2-7; no definite D call. Germline CDR1 reads MDHEN; CDR2 reads SYDVKM. The V end was cut by 2 bases, the J end by 2 bases, with 7 bases between. The CDR3 runs 13 residues. DNA for the CDR3: TGTGCCAGCAGTTTAAGGGTGGCCTACGAGCAGTACTTC. Protein: CASSLRVAYEQYF.

As for this clonotype: A junction end diverges from the germline sequence, so it may reflect a read error. The chain combines TRBV5-1 with TRBJ2-3, with D tentatively TRBD1 or TRBD2 (6 bases each). Germline V gene lookup returns CDR1 SGHRS and CDR2 YFSETQ. The CDR3 is made up of 16 amino acids. The CDR3 loop is CDSSLEGTPSTDTQYF. CDR3 nucleotide sequence: TGCGACAGCAGCTTGGAGGGGACACCTAGCACAGATACGCAGTATTTT.

Many counts were recorded for this clonotype. The chain recombines TRBV7-9 with TRBJ2-7; 7 nucleotides match TRBD1. CDR1 is SEHNR, CDR2 FQNEAQ, per germline (reference sequence). V shed 6 bases, J shed 0 bases, and the junction held 8 bases outside the gene matches. The CDR3 runs 15 residues. CDR3 sequence: CASSSTGSSSYEQYF. CDR3 coding DNA: TGTGCCAGCAGTTCGACAGGGAGTAGCTCCTACGAGCAGTACTTC.

This clonotype was seen more than once but under ten times. This chain joins TRBV10-2 and TRBJ2-7, with 7 bases fitting TRBD2. V lost 3 bases and J lost 0; bases outside the gene matches: 2. The CDR3 runs 14 residues. Germline values: CDR1 WSHSY, CDR2 SAAADI. The CDR3 DNA sequence: TGCGCCAGCAGTGATCCGGGAGGCTCCTACGAGCAGTACTTC. Translated, it gives CASSDPGGSYEQYF.

The chain employs TRBV27 and TRBJ2-7, with D possibly being TRBD1 (6 bases). The CDR3 runs 13 residues. Trimming left V 5 bases short and J 2 bases short, with 10 bases between. The V gene's germline CDR1 is MNHEY and CDR2 SMNVEV (reference sequence). The CDR3 loop is CASSQQGPYEQYF. As DNA, the CDR3 is TGTGCCAGCAGTCAACAGGGCCCCTACGAGCAGTACTTC.

This clonotype was detected only a few times. CDR3 sequence (DNA): TGCGCCAGCAGCTTGGTCTTGAGGGGGGACTCTGGCTACACCTTC. Translated, it gives CASSLVLRGDSGYTF. The chain joins TRBV5-1 to TRBJ1-2; a weak D match, TRBD1 (6 bases). The germline gives CDR1 SGHRS, CDR2 YFSETQ. Trimming stripped 0 bases from V and 7 bases from J, with 16 bases between. This CDR3 has 15 amino acids.

This rearrangement joins TRBV14 to TRBJ2-5; 8 bases align to TRBD1. Germline CDR1 reads SGHDN; CDR2 reads FVKESK. Unmatched junction bases numbered 6, after V lost 3 bases and J lost 3 bases. The CDR3 length is 15 residues. The CDR3 nucleotides read TGTGCCAGCAGCCATGGGGACAGGAAAAAAGAGACCCAGTACTTC. This sequence encodes CASSHGDRKKETQYF.

V usage is TRBV30 and J usage is TRBJ1-5; TRBD1 agrees at 9 bases. Germline trimming cut 5 bases from V and 6 bases from J; bases unmatched to any gene: 11. The CDR3 covers 15 residues. Germline V gene data show CDR1 as GTSNPN and CDR2 as SVGIG (reference sequence). The CDR3 protein is CAWRLQGAPGQPQHF. The CDR3 coding sequence is TGTGCCTGGCGCTTACAGGGGGCGCCTGGTCAGCCCCAGCATTTT. The whole variable domain, remainder taken from reference TRBV30 and TRBJ1-5, is SQTIHQWPATLVQPVGSPLSLECTVEGTSNPNLYWYRQAAGRGLQLLFYSVGIGQISSEVPQNLSASRPQDRQFILSSKKLLLSDSGFYLCAWRLQGAPGQPQHFGDGTRLSIL.